The clone carrying this T cell receptor (beta chain) has a single count. As yet, its antigen is unknown. The data belong to a study of cytomegalovirus exposure and HLA in healthy donors. Study outcomes and limitations: Three chains tied to CMV proved CMV antigen-specific in vitro.

This CDR3 has 16 amino acids. CDR1 and CDR2 (germline): SGHDT, YYEEEE. Trimming cost V 5 bases and J 0 bases; bases outside gene matches: 8. Primers included in the PCR were 60 Vbeta and 13 Jbeta primers. The repertoire was sequenced with immunoSEQ multiplex PCR; TCRdb's copy has only in-frame clones and lacks some. Among 130,000 to 150,000 clones listed, 72% were seen once. This TCR came from a man aged 40-49 years in good health and CMV-seronegative. This chain joins TRBV5-6 and TRBJ1-3; 7 bases map to TRBD1. Material for sequencing was PBMCs. The CDR3 reads CASRRGQFSSGNTIYF. Written as DNA, the CDR3 is TGTGCCAGCAGACGGGGACAGTTCAGCTCTGGAAACACCATATATTTT.